This T cell receptor (beta chain) was recorded in a study of T-cell memory formation after mild COVID-19. Trimming left V 4 bases short and J 10 bases short, with 10 bases between. CDR3 length: 10 amino acids. Per germline, CDR1 GTSNPN and CDR2 SVGIG (reference sequence). In TCRdb, the 5' RACE reads were re-called with MiXCR into one record per CDR3 protein. The data hold under 650,000 distinct CDR3 sequences, with about 20% observed a single time. Worth noting for this clonotype: The target antigen is unknown.

Notes on the study in general: Clones shrinking from day 15 to 85 showed even CD4/CD8 mixes; later expanders tilted CD4+.

V gene TRBV30 combines with J gene TRBJ1-1; D possibly corresponds to TRBD1 (5 bases). The sample comprised PBMCs or a T cell subset sorted from them (not recorded which). The origin of this receptor is an adult woman who had mild COVID-19 (a few samples of this study predate the infection). Cell type and time point are not known. In DNA form, the CDR3 reads TGTGCCTGGATTCCCGGGGCAGCTTTCTTT. Translated, it gives CAWIPGAAFF.